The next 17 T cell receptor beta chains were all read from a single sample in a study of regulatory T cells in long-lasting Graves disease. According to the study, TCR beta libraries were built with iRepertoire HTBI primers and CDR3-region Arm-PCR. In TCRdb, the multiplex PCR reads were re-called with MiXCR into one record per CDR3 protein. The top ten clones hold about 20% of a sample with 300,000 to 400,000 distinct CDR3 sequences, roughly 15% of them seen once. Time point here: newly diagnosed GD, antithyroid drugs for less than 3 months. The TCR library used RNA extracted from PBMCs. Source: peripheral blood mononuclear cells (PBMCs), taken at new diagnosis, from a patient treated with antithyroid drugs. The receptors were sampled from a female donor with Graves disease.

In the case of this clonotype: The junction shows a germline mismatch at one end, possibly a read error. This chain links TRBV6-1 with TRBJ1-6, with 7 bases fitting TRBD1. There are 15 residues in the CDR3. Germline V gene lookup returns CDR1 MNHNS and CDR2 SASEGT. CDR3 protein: CASSLTGQVGSPLHF. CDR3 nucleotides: TGTGCTAGCAGCCTCACTGGACAGGTTGGATCACCCCTCCACTTT.

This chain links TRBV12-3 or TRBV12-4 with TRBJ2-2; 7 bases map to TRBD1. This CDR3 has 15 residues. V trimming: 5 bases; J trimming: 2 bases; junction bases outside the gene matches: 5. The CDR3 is CASSTGTVNTGELFF. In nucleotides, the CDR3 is TGTGCCAGCAGTACCGGGACAGTTAACACCGGGGAGCTGTTTTTT.

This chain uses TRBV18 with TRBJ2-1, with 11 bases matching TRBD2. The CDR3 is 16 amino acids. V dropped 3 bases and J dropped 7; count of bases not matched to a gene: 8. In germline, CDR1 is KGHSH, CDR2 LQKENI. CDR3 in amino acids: CASSPTTGTSGNEQFF. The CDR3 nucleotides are TGTGCCAGCTCACCGACTACCGGGACTAGCGGAAATGAGCAGTTCTTC.

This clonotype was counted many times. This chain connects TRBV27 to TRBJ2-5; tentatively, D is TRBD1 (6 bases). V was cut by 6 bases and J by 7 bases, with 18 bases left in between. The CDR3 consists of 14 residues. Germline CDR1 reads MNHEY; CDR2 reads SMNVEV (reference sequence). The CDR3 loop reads CASSPRGRRLTQYF. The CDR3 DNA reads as TGTGCCAGCAGCCCCAGGGGCCGGCGATTGACCCAGTACTTC.

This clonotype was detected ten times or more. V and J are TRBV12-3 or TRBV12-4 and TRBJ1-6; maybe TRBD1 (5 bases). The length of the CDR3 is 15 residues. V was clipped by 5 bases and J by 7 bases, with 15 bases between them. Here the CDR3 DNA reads TGTGCCAGCAGTCCCAAAATTCGGGGGAATTCACCCCTCCACTTT. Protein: CASSPKIRGNSPLHF.

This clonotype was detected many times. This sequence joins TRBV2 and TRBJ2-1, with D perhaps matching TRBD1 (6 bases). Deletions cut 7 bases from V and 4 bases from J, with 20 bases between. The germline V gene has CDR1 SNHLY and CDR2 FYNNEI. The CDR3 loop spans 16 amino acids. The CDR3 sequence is CASTQRQQGDYNEQFF. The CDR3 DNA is TGTGCCAGCACCCAGCGGCAACAGGGCGATTACAATGAGCAGTTCTTC.

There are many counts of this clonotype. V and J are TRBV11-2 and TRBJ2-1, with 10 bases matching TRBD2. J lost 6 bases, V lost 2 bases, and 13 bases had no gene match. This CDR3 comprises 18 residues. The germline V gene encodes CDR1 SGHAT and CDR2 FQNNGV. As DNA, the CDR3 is TGTGCCAGCAGCTTAAAAGGAAGCGGGAGGGCGGTTGCCAATGAGCAGTTCTTC. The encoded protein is CASSLKGSGRAVANEQFF.

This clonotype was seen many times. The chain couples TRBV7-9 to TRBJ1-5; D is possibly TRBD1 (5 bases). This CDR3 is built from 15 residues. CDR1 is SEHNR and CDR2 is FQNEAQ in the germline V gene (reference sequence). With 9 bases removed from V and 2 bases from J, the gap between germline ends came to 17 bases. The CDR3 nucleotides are TGTGCCAGTCATCAGTCAAGGGGAGGCAATCAGCCCCAGCATTTT. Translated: CASHQSRGGNQPQHF.

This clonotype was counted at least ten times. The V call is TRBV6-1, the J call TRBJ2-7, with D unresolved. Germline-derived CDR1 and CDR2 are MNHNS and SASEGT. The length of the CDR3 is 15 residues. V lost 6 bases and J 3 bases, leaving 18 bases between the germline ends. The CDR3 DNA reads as TGTGCCAGCAGATTAGAACCGGGCGGCAGCTACGAGCAGTACTTC. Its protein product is CASRLEPGGSYEQYF.

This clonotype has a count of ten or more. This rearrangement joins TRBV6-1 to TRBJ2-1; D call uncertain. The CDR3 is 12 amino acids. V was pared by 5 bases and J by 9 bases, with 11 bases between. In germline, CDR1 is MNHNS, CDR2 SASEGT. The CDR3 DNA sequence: TGTGCCAGCAGTCATAGTTTAGGTGAGCAGTTCTTC. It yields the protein CASSHSLGEQFF.

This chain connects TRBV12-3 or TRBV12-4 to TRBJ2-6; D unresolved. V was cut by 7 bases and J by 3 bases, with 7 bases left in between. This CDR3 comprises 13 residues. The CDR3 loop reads CASTSRGANVLTF. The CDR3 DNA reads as TGTGCCAGCACCTCTCGTGGGGCCAACGTCCTGACTTTC.

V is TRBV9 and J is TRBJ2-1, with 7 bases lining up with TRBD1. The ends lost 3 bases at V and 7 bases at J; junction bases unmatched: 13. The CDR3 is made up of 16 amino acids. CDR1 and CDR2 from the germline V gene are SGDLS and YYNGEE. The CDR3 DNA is TGTGCCAGCAGCGCCTTACCCTCCTCAGGGGGTAATGAGCAGTTCTTC. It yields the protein CASSALPSSGGNEQFF.

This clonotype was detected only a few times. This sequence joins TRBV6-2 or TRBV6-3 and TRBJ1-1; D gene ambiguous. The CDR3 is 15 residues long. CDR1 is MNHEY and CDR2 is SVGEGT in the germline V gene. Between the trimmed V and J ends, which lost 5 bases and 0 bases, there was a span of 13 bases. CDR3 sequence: CASSVSQGLNTEAFF. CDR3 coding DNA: TGTGCCAGCAGTGTTTCTCAAGGGTTGAACACTGAAGCTTTCTTT.

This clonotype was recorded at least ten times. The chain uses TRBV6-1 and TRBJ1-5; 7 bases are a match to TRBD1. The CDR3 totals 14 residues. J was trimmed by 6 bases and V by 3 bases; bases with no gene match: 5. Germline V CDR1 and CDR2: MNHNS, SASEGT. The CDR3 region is CASSDDRVGQPQHF. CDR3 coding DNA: TGTGCCAGCAGTGACGACAGGGTTGGTCAGCCCCAGCATTTT.

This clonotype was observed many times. In DNA form, the CDR3 reads TGTGCCAGCAGTTACTCGAAGGCGAACACTGAAGCTTTCTTT. Its translation: CASSYSKANTEAFF. The rearrangement uses TRBV6-5 and TRBJ1-1; the D is unclear. Looked up from germline, CDR1 is MNHEY and CDR2 is SVGAGI. Trimming took 0 bases from V and 1 from J, leaving 6 bases between them. This CDR3 has 14 residues.

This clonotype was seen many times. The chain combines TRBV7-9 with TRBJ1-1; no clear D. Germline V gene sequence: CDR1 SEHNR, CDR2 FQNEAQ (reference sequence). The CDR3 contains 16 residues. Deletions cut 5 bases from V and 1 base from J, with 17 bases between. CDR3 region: CASSRPSGDSNTEAFF. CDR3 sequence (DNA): TGTGCCAGCAGCCGGCCGTCCGGGGATTCGAACACTGAAGCTTTCTTT.

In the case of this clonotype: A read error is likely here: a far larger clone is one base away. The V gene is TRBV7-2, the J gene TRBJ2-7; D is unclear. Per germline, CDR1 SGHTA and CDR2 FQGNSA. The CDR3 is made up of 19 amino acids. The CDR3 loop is CASRRTDRRVTENSYEQHF. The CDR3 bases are TGTGCCAGCAGGCGCACCGACCGTCGGGTTACGGAGAACTCCTACGAGCAGCACTTC.